These 31 T cell receptor beta chains were all obtained from the same sample, sequenced in a study of T cells after yellow fever vaccination. TCRdb used MiXCR to reprocess the 5' RACE reads, holding one entry per CDR3 protein. The repertoire holds around 590,000 distinct CDR3 sequences, with 9% to 15% as singletons. The sequenced sample was PBMCs, obtained on the day of the yellow fever booster vaccination. Receptor source: a man between 25 and 39 years old who received the YFV17D yellow fever vaccine.

This rearrangement joins TRBV7-9 to TRBJ1-1; tentative D call: TRBD1 (6 bases). The CDR3 runs 12 residues. Between the trimmed V and J ends, which lost 10 bases and 5 bases, there was a span of 14 bases. Germline V gene sequence: CDR1 SEHNR, CDR2 FQNEAQ (reference sequence). CDR3 protein: CATLQGGTEAFF. The CDR3 DNA sequence: TGTGCCACGCTACAGGGAGGAACTGAAGCTTTCTTT.

The sample holds a few counts of this clonotype. This chain joins TRBV4-3 and TRBJ2-3; 7 bases align to TRBD1. This CDR3 contains 16 residues. Germline V lookup: CDR1 LGHNA, CDR2 YSLEER. V dropped 3 bases and J dropped 2; count of bases not matched to a gene: 8. CDR3 nucleotides: TGCGCCAGCAGCCACGAAAGACAGGGCTACACAGATACGCAGTATTTT. This encodes CASSHERQGYTDTQYF.

This clonotype was recorded at least ten times. The rearrangement joins TRBV27 to TRBJ1-4, with D perhaps matching TRBD1 (6 bases). There are 15 residues in the CDR3. Germline CDR1 is MNHEY and CDR2 is SMNVEV (reference sequence). V lost 6 bases, J lost 3 bases, and 14 bases lay in between. In DNA, the CDR3 is TGTGCCAGCAGCCCCACCGGGGGCTCTAATGAAAAACTGTTTTTT. Its translation is CASSPTGGSNEKLFF.

The chain uses TRBV20-1 and TRBJ2-2; perhaps TRBD2 as D (5 bases). The CDR3 loop spans 15 amino acids. Germline V gene lookup returns CDR1 DFQATT and CDR2 SNEGSKA (reference sequence). Trimming took 4 bases from V and 2 from J, leaving 14 bases between them. The CDR3 coding sequence is TGCAGTGCTAAAGATGGGAGTCTAAACACCGGGGAGCTGTTTTTT. It yields the protein CSAKDGSLNTGELFF.

The rearrangement joins TRBV20-1 to TRBJ2-5; 12 nucleotides align to TRBD2. V shed 0 bases, J shed 9 bases, and the junction held 8 bases outside the gene matches. Germline CDR1 DFQATT, CDR2 SNEGSKA (reference sequence). The length of the CDR3 is 15 residues. CDR3 protein: CSARDTLAGGEAQYF. CDR3 DNA sequence: TGCAGTGCTAGAGATACACTAGCGGGAGGCGAGGCCCAGTACTTC.

Here the CDR3 reads CASSPRRTDYEQYF. In nucleotides, the CDR3 is TGCGCCAGCAGCCCCCGCCGGACAGACTACGAGCAGTACTTC. The chain uses TRBV5-1 and TRBJ2-7, with a weak D call TRBD1 (6 bases). V was pared by 4 bases and J by 3 bases, with 14 bases between. The CDR3 spans 14 residues. Germline-derived CDR1 and CDR2 are SGHRS and YFSETQ.

This clonotype was seen only a few times. The J gene is TRBJ2-5, the V gene TRBV7-2; 11 positions agree with TRBD2. V lost 0 bases and J lost 5; bases outside the gene matches: 5. This CDR3 comprises 16 residues. Germline CDR1 is SGHTA and CDR2 is FQGNSA. The DNA for the CDR3 is TGTGCCAGCAGCTTAGCGATAGCGGGAGGGCGGGAGACCCAGTACTTC. Translation: CASSLAIAGGRETQYF.

J is TRBJ2-5 and V is TRBV20-1; D unclear. The CDR3 loop spans 14 amino acids. The V end lost 3 bases, the J end lost 7 bases, and 18 bases lay between the germline ends. The V gene's germline CDR1 is DFQATT and CDR2 SNEGSKA (reference sequence). CDR3 amino acids: CSARAIARFGTQYF. The CDR3 DNA reads TGCAGTGCTAGGGCCATTGCACGCTTCGGGACCCAGTACTTC.

This clonotype was detected a few times. The rearrangement uses TRBV5-1 and TRBJ2-7, with TRBD1 as a possible D gene (6 bases). Germline loops: CDR1 SGHRS, CDR2 YFSETQ. V was shortened by 6 bases and J by 1 base, with 14 bases between the two germline ends. The length of the CDR3 is 14 residues. CDR3 in DNA: TGCGCCAGCACCACGGACAGTTCATCCTACGAGCAGTACTTC. This sequence encodes CASTTDSSSYEQYF.

This clonotype has more than one count but fewer than ten. The chain combines TRBV30 with TRBJ1-5, with a weak D call TRBD1 (6 bases). The germline CDR1 and CDR2 sequences are GTSNPN and SVGIG (reference sequence). The CDR3 is 11 residues long. Deletions cut 2 bases from V and 9 bases from J, with 8 bases between. CDR3 sequence: CAWSTQGPQHF. The CDR3 nucleotides are TGTGCCTGGAGTACACAGGGGCCCCAGCATTTT.

This clonotype was seen a handful of times. DNA for the CDR3: TGCGCCAGCAGCCGCTACCCTTTCACTCCGGGACAGGGAAACACCGGGGAGCTGTTTTTT. This encodes CASSRYPFTPGQGNTGELFF. V usage is TRBV5-1 and J usage is TRBJ2-2; 9 nucleotides align to TRBD1. V shed 4 bases and J 2 bases; nucleotides not matched to a gene: 18. The CDR3 is 20 residues long. CDR1 and CDR2 from the germline V gene are SGHRS and YFSETQ.

This chain uses TRBV12-3 or TRBV12-4 with TRBJ2-1; a weak D match, TRBD2 (6 bases). The CDR3 spans 13 residues. The V gene lost 6 bases and the J gene lost 10 bases, with 16 bases spanning the gap. CDR3 protein: CASSIAALKEQFF. In DNA form, the CDR3 reads TGTGCCAGCAGCATAGCGGCCCTTAAGGAGCAGTTCTTC.

V is TRBV7-9 and J is TRBJ2-3, with 10 bases that match TRBD1. CDR3 length: 15 residues. Germline lookup yields CDR1 SEHNR and CDR2 FQNEAQ (reference sequence). The trim removed 8 bases at V and 4 bases at J, leaving 9 bases unmatched. The CDR3 reads CASGFDRGRADTQYF. CDR3 bases: TGTGCCAGCGGATTCGACAGGGGGCGCGCAGATACGCAGTATTTT. The entire variable domain, with the rest obtained from reference TRBV7-9 and TRBJ2-3, is as follows: DTGVSQNPRHKITKRGQNVTFRCDPISEHNRLYWYRQTLGQGPEFLTYFQNEAQLEKSRLLSDRFSAERPKGSFSTLEIQRTEQGDSAMYLCASGFDRGRADTQYFGPGTRLTVL.

This clonotype appeared a few times. The chain combines TRBV6-2 or TRBV6-3 with TRBJ2-1; D ambiguous. The CDR3 sequence is 11 residues long. V gave up 2 bases and J gave up 13 bases, with 9 bases separating them. Germline CDR1 is MNHEY and CDR2 is SVGEGT. The CDR3 loop is CASSYTQAQFF. The CDR3 DNA reads TGTGCCAGCAGTTACACACAAGCCCAGTTCTTC.

This clonotype was counted a few times. The junction and the germline gene differ at one end; a read error may be behind it. The CDR3 region has the DNA TGTGCCAGCGGTTTCCTCATGAACACTGAAGCTTTCTTT. Translated, it gives CASGFLMNTEAFF. This chain joins TRBV27 and TRBJ1-1; D gene uncertain. This CDR3 has 13 amino acids. Germline-derived CDR1 and CDR2 are MNHEY and SMNVEV (reference sequence).

The chain is built from TRBV20-1 and TRBJ2-7; 8 nucleotides align to TRBD1. Germline assignment: CDR1 DFQATT and CDR2 SNEGSKA (reference sequence). CDR3 length: 13 residues. The V gene end was trimmed by 4 bases and the J gene end by 7 bases; junction bases not matched to a gene: 9. This CDR3 reads CSATRTGKEEQYF. The CDR3 nucleotides read TGCAGTGCTACCAGGACAGGGAAAGAAGAGCAGTACTTC.

This clonotype was counted at least ten times. The rearrangement joins TRBV5-1 to TRBJ2-2, with D tentatively TRBD1 (6 bases). V lost 5 bases to trimming and J lost 5 bases, with 16 bases between them. Germline CDR1 is SGHRS and CDR2 is YFSETQ. The CDR3 covers 15 residues. The CDR3: CASRPLQGPTGELFF. Written as DNA, the CDR3 is TGCGCCAGCAGACCGCTCCAGGGGCCTACCGGGGAGCTGTTTTTT.

The rearrangement uses TRBV4-3 and TRBJ2-7; TRBD1 or TRBD2 may be the D gene (5 bases each). Germline V CDR1 and CDR2: LGHNA, YSLEER. CDR3 length: 13 residues. V gave up 4 bases and J gave up 7 bases, with 14 bases separating them. CDR3 coding DNA: TGCGCCAGCAGCCGGACCGGGGCCAGAGAGCAGTACTTC. Its protein product is CASSRTGAREQYF.

In this sample, this clonotype turned up a few times. V and J are TRBV7-2 and TRBJ2-7; no firm D call. The CDR3 length is 14 residues. Per the germline V gene, CDR1 is SGHTA and CDR2 is FQGNSA. Between the trimmed V and J ends, which lost 1 base and 2 bases, there was a span of 9 bases. CDR3 region: CASSLEYYPYEQYF. CDR3 DNA sequence: TGTGCCAGCAGCTTAGAATACTACCCCTACGAGCAGTACTTC.

This chain connects TRBV28 to TRBJ2-2; D uncertain. The CDR3 runs 12 residues. Trimming left V 10 bases short and J 3 bases short, with 9 bases between. The germline gives CDR1 MDHEN, CDR2 SYDVKM. This chain's CDR3 is CATRVDTGELFF. As DNA, the CDR3 is TGTGCCACCCGGGTGGACACCGGGGAGCTGTTTTTT.

The J gene is TRBJ2-4, the V gene TRBV11-2, with D unresolved. The length of the CDR3 is 14 residues. Germline lookup yields CDR1 SGHAT and CDR2 FQNNGV. Trimming stripped 3 bases from V and 0 bases from J, with 6 bases between. CDR3 loop: CASSFWLAKNIQYF. As DNA, the CDR3 is TGTGCCAGCAGCTTCTGGCTAGCCAAAAACATTCAGTACTTC.

There are many counts of this clonotype. The chain couples TRBV27 to TRBJ2-3, with D possibly matching TRBD1 (5 bases). Germline CDR1 is MNHEY and CDR2 is SMNVEV (reference sequence). Trimming pared 3 bases from V and 0 bases from J, leaving 10 bases between. This CDR3 region has 15 residues. CDR3 loop: CASSLRTTSTDTQYF. The DNA for the CDR3 is TGTGCCAGCAGTTTGCGGACAACTAGCACAGATACGCAGTATTTT.

This chain uses TRBV19 with TRBJ2-7; D is possibly TRBD1 or TRBD2 (5 bases each). Germline V gene lookup returns CDR1 LNHDA and CDR2 SQIVND (reference sequence). V was clipped by 6 bases and J by 3 bases, with 15 bases between them. CDR3 size: 14 residues. The CDR3 spells CASSPSRGDYEQYF. CDR3 DNA: TGTGCCAGTAGCCCCTCCCGAGGGGACTACGAGCAGTACTTC.

This clonotype was seen ten or more times. This chain uses TRBV24-1 with TRBJ2-2; 10 nucleotides agree with TRBD1. Germline V CDR1 and CDR2: KGHDR, SFDVKD. The CDR3 totals 17 residues. The V gene end was trimmed by 3 bases and the J gene end by 5 bases; junction bases not matched to a gene: 8. The CDR3 loop is CATSDTSGTGDTGELFF. The CDR3 DNA sequence: TGTGCCACCAGTGATACCTCCGGGACAGGGGATACCGGGGAGCTGTTTTTT.

The CDR3: CSVEGFSKQVHSYNEQFF. The CDR3 DNA reads TGCAGCGTTGAAGGTTTTTCTAAGCAGGTACACTCCTACAATGAGCAGTTCTTC. The chain couples TRBV29-1 to TRBJ2-1, with D uncertain. The CDR3 sequence is 18 residues long. CDR1 and CDR2 (germline): SQVTM, ANQGSEA. Trimming pared 1 base from V and 0 bases from J, leaving 19 bases between.

The V call is TRBV12-5, the J call TRBJ2-1, with 14 bases that match TRBD2. CDR1 LGHNT and CDR2 FRNRAP come from the germline V gene. The CDR3 runs to 17 residues. Trimming removed 0 bases from V and 9 bases from J; junction bases left unmatched: 7. CDR3 amino acids: CASGLVKGGLAGVEQFF. The CDR3 bases are TGTGCTAGTGGTTTGGTTAAAGGGGGACTAGCGGGAGTTGAGCAGTTCTTC. The entire variable domain, with the rest obtained from reference TRBV12-5 and TRBJ2-1, is as follows: DARVTQTPRHKVTEMGQEVTMRCQPILGHNTVFWYRQTMMQGLELLAYFRNRAPLDDSGMPKDRFSAEMPDATLATLKIQPSEPRDSAVYFCASGLVKGGLAGVEQFFGPGTRLTVL.

There are a few counts of this clonotype. The chain employs TRBV28 and TRBJ1-2, with TRBD1 matching 10 bases. In germline, CDR1 is MDHEN, CDR2 SYDVKM. The trim removed 6 bases at V and 8 bases at J, leaving 6 bases unmatched. The CDR3 sequence is 13 residues long. CDR3 region: CASSTPTGGGYTF. The DNA for the CDR3 is TGTGCCAGCAGCACACCGACAGGGGGCGGCTACACCTTC.

The CDR3 nucleotides are TGCGCCAGCAGCTTGGCCTCAGGGACCGGCTACACCTTC. It specifies CASSLASGTGYTF. The rearrangement joins TRBV5-1 to TRBJ1-2, with a tentative D call TRBD1 (5 bases). Looked up from germline, CDR1 is SGHRS and CDR2 is YFSETQ. With 0 bases removed from V and 8 bases from J, the gap between germline ends came to 11 bases. CDR3 length equals 13 residues.

The chain employs TRBV20-1 and TRBJ1-2; 7 bases are shared with TRBD1. The CDR3 has 11 amino acids. Germline CDR1 DFQATT, CDR2 SNEGSKA (reference sequence). Trimming at V came to 3 bases and at J to 8 bases, leaving 3 bases not matched to a gene. The CDR3 DNA follows: TGCAGTGCTAGCAGGGGGTCCGGCTACACCTTC. Translated, it gives CSASRGSGYTF.

The table lists this clonotype with a few counts. This chain joins TRBV6-1 and TRBJ2-3, with D perhaps TRBD1 (5 bases). CDR1 MNHNS and CDR2 SASEGT come from the germline V gene. The CDR3 runs 15 residues. Trimming pared 1 base from V and 3 bases from J, leaving 11 bases between. Here the CDR3 DNA reads TGTGCCAGCAGTGAAGTGGGCAGGGCAACAGATACGCAGTATTTT. It encodes CASSEVGRATDTQYF.

As to this clonotype: This may arise from a read error, as a much more abundant clone is one base away. The chain uses TRBV20-1 and TRBJ2-3; no reliable D call. Deletions cut 7 bases from V and 8 bases from J, with 16 bases between. The CDR3 loop spans 12 amino acids. In germline, CDR1 is DFQATT, CDR2 SNEGSKA (reference sequence). In DNA form, the CDR3 reads TGCAGTGTTATGGAGAAGCCTCCTACGCAGTATTTT. Encoded protein: CSVMEKPPTQYF.